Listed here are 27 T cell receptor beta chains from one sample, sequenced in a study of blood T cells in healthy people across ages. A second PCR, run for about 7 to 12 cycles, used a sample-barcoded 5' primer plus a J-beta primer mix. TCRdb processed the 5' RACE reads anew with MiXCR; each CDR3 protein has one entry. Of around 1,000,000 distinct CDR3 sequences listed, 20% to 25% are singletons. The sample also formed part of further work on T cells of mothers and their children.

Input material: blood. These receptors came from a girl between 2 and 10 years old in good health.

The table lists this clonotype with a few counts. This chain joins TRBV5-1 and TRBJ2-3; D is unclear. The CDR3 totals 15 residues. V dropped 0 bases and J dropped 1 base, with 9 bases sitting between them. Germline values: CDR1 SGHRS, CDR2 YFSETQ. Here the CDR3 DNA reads TGCGCCAGCAGCTTGGCAGCGTGGGGCACAGATACGCAGTATTTT. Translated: CASSLAAWGTDTQYF.

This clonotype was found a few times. The CDR3 loop reads CATSRSRTRGATEAFF. For the CDR3, the DNA is TGTGCCACCAGCAGATCCCGGACCCGGGGAGCCACTGAAGCTTTCTTT. J is TRBJ1-1 and V is TRBV15, with unresolved D. The CDR3 runs to 16 residues. The germline V gene has CDR1 LNHNV and CDR2 YYDKDF (reference sequence). V was shortened by 2 bases and J by 4 bases, with 17 bases between the two germline ends.

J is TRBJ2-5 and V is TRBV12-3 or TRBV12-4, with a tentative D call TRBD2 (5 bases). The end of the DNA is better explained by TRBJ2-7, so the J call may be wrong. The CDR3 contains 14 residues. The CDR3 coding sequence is TGTGCCAGCAGTTTACGGCGGGTCTCCTACGAGCAGTACTTC. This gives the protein CASSLRRVSYEQYF.

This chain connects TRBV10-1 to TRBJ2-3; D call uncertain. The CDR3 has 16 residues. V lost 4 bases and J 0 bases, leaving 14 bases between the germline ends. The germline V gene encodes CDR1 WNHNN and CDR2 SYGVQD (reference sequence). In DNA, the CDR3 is TGCGCCAGCAGTGGTTTGATGGGAACTAGCACAGATACGCAGTATTTT. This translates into CASSGLMGTSTDTQYF.

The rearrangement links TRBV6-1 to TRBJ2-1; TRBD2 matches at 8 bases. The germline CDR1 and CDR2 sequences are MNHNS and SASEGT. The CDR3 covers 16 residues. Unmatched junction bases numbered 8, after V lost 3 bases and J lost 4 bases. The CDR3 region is CASSDLWASGYNEQFF. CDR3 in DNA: TGTGCCAGCAGTGATCTTTGGGCTAGCGGGTACAATGAGCAGTTCTTC.

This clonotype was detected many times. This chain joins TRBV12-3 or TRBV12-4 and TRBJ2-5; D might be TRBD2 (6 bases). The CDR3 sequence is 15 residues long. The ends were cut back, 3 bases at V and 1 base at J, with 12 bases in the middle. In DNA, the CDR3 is TGTGCCAGCAGTTTCCGGCGGGGCCCCCAAGAGACCCAGTACTTC. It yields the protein CASSFRRGPQETQYF.

CDR3 sequence: CSVVLGGTGELFF. CDR3 coding DNA: TGCAGCGTTGTGTTAGGAGGGACCGGGGAGCTGTTTTTT. The J gene is TRBJ2-2, the V gene TRBV29-1; weak D call: TRBD2 (6 bases). This CDR3 spans 13 amino acids. Germline V gene lookup returns CDR1 SQVTM and CDR2 ANQGSEA. Trimming pared 4 bases from V and 5 bases from J, leaving 11 bases between.

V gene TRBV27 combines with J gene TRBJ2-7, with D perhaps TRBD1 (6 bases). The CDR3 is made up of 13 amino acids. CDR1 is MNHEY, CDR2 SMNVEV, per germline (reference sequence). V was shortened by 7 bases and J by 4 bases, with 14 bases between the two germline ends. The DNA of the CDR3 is TGTGCCAGCACCACTCCAGGGGAGTACGAGCAGTACTTC. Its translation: CASTTPGEYEQYF.

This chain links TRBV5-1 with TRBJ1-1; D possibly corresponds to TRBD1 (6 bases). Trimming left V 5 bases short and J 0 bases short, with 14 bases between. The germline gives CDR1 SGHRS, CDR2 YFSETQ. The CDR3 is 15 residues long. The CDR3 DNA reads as TGCGCCAGCAGGGACGGGACAACCATGAACACTGAAGCTTTCTTT. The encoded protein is CASRDGTTMNTEAFF.

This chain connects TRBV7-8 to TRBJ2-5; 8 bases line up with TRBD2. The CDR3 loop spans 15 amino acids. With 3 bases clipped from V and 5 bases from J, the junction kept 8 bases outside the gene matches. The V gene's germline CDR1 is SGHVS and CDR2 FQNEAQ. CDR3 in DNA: TGTGCCAGCAGCTTTTCGCGGGGGGCGGGGGAGACCCAGTACTTC. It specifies CASSFSRGAGETQYF.

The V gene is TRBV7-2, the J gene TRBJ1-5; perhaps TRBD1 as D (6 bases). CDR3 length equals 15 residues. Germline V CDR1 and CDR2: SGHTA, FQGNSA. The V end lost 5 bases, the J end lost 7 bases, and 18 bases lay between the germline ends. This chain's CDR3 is CASSEYQGLEQPQHF. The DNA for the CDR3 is TGTGCCAGCAGCGAATATCAGGGGCTAGAACAGCCCCAGCATTTT.

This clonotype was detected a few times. The CDR3 sequence: CASSYSIGGIDEQFF. The DNA of the CDR3 is TGTGCCAGCAGTTACTCTATCGGGGGGATCGATGAGCAGTTCTTC. The V call is TRBV6-2 or TRBV6-3, the J call TRBJ2-5; 7 bases align to TRBD2. With the DNA end fitting TRBJ2-1 better, the J assignment may be wrong. Germline lookup yields CDR1 MNHEY and CDR2 SVGEGT. There are 15 residues in the CDR3.

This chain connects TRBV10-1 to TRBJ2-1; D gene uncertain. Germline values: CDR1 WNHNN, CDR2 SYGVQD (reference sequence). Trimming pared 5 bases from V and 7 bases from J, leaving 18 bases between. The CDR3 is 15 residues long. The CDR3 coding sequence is TGCGCCAGCAGTCTAGAACACAAGGTTAATAATGAGCAGTTCTTC. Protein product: CASSLEHKVNNEQFF.

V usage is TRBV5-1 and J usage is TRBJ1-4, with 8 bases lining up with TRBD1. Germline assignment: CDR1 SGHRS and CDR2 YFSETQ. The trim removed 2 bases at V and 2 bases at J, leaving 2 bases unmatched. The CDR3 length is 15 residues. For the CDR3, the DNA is TGCGCCAGCAGCTTACAGGGGGACACTAATGAAAAACTGTTTTTT. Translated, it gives CASSLQGDTNEKLFF.

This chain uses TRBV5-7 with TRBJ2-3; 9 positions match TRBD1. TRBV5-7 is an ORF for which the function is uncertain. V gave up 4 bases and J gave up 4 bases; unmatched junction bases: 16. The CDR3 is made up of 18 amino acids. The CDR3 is CASSSLGQGYEGPDTQYF. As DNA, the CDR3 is TGTGCCAGCAGCAGTTTAGGACAGGGGTATGAGGGTCCAGATACGCAGTATTTT.

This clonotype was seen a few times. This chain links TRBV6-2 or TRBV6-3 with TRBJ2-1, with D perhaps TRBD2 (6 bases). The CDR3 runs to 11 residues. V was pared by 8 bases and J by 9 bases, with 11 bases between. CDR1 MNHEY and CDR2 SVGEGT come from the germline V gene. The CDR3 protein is CASLAVGEQFF. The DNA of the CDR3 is TGTGCCAGCTTAGCGGTGGGTGAGCAGTTCTTC.

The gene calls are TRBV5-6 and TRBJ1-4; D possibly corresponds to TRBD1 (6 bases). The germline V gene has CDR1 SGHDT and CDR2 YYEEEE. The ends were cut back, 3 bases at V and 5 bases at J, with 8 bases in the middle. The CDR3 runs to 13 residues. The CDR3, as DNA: TGTGCCAGCAGCTCCGGACAGAATGAAAAACTGTTTTTT. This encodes CASSSGQNEKLFF.

CDR3 amino acids: CSTTDGANVLTF. The CDR3 DNA sequence: TGCAGCACAACCGATGGGGCCAACGTCCTGACTTTC. The chain uses TRBV29-1 and TRBJ2-6; D call uncertain. Looked up from germline, CDR1 is SQVTM and CDR2 is ANQGSEA. The CDR3 covers 12 residues. V lost 8 bases, J lost 3 bases, and 8 bases lay in between.

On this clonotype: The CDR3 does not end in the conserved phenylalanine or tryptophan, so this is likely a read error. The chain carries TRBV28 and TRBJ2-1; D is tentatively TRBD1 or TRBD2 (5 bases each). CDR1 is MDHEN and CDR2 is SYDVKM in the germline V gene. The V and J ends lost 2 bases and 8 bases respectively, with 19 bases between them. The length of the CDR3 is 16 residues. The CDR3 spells CASSLVAGTRGDEQFL. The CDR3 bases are TGTGCCAGCAGTTTAGTAGCAGGGACGAGGGGAGATGAGCAGTTCCTC.

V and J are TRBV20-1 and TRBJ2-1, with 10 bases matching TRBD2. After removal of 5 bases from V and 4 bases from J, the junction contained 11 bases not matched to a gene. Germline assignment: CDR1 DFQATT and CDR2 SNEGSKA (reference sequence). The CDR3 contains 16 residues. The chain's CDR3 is CSAQHGLAAMYNEQFF. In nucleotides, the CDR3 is TGCAGTGCTCAACATGGACTAGCGGCTATGTACAATGAGCAGTTCTTC.

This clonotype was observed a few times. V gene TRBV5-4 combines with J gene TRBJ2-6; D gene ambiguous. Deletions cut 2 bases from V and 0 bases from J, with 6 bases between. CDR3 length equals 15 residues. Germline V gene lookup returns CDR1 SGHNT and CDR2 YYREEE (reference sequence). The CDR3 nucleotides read TGTGCCAGCAGCTTAGATCGCTCTGGGGCCAACGTCCTGACTTTC. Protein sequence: CASSLDRSGANVLTF.

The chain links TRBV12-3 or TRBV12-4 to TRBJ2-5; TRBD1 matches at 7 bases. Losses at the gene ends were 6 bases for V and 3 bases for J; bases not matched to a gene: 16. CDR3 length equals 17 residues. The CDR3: CASSNYRDSQKEETQYF. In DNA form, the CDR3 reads TGTGCCAGCAGCAATTACCGGGACAGCCAAAAAGAAGAGACCCAGTACTTC.

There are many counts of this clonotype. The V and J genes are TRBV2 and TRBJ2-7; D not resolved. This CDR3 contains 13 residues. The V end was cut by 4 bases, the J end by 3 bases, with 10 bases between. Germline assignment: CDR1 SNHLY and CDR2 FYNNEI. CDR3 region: CASSVGPDYEQYF. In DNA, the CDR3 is TGTGCCAGCAGTGTGGGCCCAGACTACGAGCAGTACTTC. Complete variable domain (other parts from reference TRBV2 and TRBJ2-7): EPEVTQTPSHQVTQMGQEVILRCVPISNHLYFYWYRQILGQKVEFLVSFYNNEISEKSEIFDDQFSVERPDGSNFTLKIRSTKLEDSAMYFCASSVGPDYEQYFGPGTRLTVT.

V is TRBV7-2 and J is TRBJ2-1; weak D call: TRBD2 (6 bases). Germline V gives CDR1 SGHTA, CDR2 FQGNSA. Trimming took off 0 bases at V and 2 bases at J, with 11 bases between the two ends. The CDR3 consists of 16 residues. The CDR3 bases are TGTGCCAGCAGCTTAGCGCTGCCTAGCGCCTACAATGAGCAGTTCTTC. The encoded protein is CASSLALPSAYNEQFF.

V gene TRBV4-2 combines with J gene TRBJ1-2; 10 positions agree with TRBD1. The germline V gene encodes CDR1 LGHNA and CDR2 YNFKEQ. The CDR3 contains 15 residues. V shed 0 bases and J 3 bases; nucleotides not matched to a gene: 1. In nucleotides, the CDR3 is TGTGCCAGCAGCCAAGAAGGGACAGGGGACTATGGCTACACCTTC. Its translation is CASSQEGTGDYGYTF.

The CDR3 loop is CASSLSSGLYQETQYF. The CDR3 coding sequence is TGTGCCAGCAGTTTATCCTCGGGACTTTACCAAGAGACCCAGTACTTC. This chain joins TRBV12-3 or TRBV12-4 and TRBJ2-5; possible D gene TRBD2, 6 bases. This CDR3 contains 16 residues. V lost 2 bases and J 0 bases, leaving 13 bases between the germline ends.

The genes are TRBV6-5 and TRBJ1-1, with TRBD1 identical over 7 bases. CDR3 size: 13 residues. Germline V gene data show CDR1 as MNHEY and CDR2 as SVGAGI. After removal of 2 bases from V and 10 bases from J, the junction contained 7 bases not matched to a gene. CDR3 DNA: TGTGCCAGCAGTTACATTCAGGGGGGGACAGCTTTCTTT. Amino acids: CASSYIQGGTAFF.